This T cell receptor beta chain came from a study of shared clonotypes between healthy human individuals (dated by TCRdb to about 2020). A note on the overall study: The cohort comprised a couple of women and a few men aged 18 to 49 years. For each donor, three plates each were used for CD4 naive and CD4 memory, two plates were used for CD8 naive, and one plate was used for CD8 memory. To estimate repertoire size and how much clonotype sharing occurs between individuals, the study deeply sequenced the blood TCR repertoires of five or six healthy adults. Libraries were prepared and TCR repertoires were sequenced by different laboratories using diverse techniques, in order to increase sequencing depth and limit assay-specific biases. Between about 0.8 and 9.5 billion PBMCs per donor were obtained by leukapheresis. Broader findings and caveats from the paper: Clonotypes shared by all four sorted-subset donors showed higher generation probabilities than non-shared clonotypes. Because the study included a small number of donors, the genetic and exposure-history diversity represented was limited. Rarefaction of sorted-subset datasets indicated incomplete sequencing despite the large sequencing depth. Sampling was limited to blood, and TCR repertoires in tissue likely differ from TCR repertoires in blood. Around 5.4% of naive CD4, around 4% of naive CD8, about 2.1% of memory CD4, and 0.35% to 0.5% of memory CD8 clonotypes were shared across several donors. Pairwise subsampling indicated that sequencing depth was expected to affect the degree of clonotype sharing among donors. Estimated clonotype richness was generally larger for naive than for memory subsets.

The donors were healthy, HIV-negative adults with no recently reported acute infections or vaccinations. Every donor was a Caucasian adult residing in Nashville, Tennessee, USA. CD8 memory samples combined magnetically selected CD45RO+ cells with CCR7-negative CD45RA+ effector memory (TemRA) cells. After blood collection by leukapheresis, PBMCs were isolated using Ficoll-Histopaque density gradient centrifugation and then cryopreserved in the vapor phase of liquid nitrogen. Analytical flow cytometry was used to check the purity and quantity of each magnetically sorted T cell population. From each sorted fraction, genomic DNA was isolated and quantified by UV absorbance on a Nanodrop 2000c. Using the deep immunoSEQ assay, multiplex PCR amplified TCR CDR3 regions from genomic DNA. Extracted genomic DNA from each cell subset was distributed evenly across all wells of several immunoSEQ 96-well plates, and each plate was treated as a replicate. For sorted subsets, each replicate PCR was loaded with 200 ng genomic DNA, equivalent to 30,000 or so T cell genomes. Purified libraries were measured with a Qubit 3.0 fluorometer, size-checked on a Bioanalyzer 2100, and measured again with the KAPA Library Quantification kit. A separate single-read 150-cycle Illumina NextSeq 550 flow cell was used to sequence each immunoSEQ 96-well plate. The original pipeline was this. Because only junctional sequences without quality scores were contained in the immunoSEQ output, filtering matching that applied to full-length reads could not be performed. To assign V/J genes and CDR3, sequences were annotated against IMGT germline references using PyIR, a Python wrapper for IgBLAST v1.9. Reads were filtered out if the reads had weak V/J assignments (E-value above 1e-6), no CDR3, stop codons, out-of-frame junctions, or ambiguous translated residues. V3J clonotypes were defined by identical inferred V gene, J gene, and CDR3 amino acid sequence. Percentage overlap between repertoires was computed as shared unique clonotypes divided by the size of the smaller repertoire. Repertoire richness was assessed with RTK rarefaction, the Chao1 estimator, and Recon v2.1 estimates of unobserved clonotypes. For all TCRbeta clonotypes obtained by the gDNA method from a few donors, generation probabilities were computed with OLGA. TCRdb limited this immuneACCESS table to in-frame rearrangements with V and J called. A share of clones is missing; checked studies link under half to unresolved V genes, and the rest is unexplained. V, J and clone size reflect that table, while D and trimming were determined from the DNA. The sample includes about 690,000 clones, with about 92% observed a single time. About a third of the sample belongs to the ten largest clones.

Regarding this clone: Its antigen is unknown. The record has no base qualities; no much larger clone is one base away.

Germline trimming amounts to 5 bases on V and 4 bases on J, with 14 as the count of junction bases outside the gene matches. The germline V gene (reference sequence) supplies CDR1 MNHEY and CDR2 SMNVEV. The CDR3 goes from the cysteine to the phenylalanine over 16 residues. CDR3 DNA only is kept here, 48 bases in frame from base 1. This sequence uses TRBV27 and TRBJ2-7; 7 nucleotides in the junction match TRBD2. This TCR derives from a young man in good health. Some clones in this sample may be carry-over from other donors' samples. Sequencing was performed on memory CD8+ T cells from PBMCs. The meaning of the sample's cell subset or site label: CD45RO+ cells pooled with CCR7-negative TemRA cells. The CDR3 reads CASSPLSGGVGYEQYF. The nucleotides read TGTGCCAGCAGTCCCTTGTCGGGGGGAGTGGGGTACGAGCAGTACTTC.